The 4 T cell receptor beta chains below all came from one sample that was sequenced in a study of blood T cell repertoires in COVID-19. TCRdb's table, derived via immunoSEQ multiplex PCR, lists solely in-frame clones and lacks some. The data show some 46,000 clones, roughly 86% seen once. Sequences were obtained from peripheral blood. These receptors all stem from a man aged 55 to 69 with active COVID-19.

The chain joins TRBV3-1 (or the pseudogene TRBV3-2) to TRBJ2-5; tentative D call: TRBD2 (5 bases). Germline lookup yields CDR1 LGHDT and CDR2 YNNKEL (reference sequence). The V and J ends lost 2 bases and 5 bases respectively, with 15 bases between them. The CDR3 contains 15 residues. The DNA of the CDR3 is TGTGCCAGCAGCCAAAGTCATGGGCAGCGGGAGACCCAGTACTTC. This codes for CASSQSHGQRETQYF.

The chain has TRBV5-1 and TRBJ1-2, with no clear D. CDR1 SGHRS and CDR2 YFSETQ come from the germline V gene. CDR3 size: 11 residues. Between the trimmed V and J ends, which lost 4 bases and 8 bases, there was a span of 9 bases. CDR3 sequence (DNA): TGCGCCAGCAGCAACGGAGGCGGCTACACCTTC. Its translation: CASSNGGGYTF.

The rearrangement links TRBV9 to TRBJ2-7; TRBD2 matches 8 bases. The CDR3 is made up of 15 amino acids. The V gene end was trimmed by 0 bases and the J gene end by 3 bases; junction bases not matched to a gene: 5. Germline V gene data show CDR1 as SGDLS and CDR2 as YYNGEE. Written as DNA, the CDR3 is TGTGCCAGCAGCGTAGCACTAGCGGCAAACTACGAGCAGTACTTC. Translated: CASSVALAANYEQYF.

This chain links TRBV9 with TRBJ1-3; D is undetermined. The CDR3 extends over 15 amino acids. Trimming removed 0 bases at V and 10 bases at J, with 17 bases between. Germline lookup yields CDR1 SGDLS and CDR2 YYNGEE. CDR3 DNA sequence: TGTGCCAGCAGCGTAGATGTGGTCCCGACGGGGACCATATATTTT. Translating gives CASSVDVVPTGTIYF.